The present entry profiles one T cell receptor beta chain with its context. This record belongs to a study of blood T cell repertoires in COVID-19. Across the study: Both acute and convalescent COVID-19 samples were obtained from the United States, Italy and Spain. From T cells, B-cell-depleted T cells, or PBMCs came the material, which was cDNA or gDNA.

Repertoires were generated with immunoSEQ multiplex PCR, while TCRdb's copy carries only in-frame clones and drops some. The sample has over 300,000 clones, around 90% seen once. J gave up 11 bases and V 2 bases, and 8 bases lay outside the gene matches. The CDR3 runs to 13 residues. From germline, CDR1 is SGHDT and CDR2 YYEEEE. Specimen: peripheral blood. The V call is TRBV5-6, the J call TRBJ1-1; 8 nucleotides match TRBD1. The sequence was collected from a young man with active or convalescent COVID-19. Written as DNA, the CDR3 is TGTGCCAGCAGCTTTAGTTCAGGGGGCTCGGCTTTCTTT. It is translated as CASSFSSGGSAFF. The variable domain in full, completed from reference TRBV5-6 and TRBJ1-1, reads DAGVTQSPTHLIKTRGQQVTLRCSPKSGHDTVSWYQQALGQGPQFIFQYYEEEERQRGNFPDRFSGHQFPNYSSELNVNALLLGDSALYLCASSFSSGGSAFFGQGTRLTVV.